This is a list of T cell receptor beta chains from one sample in a study of blood T cell repertoires in COVID-19. Using immunoSEQ multiplex PCR, the repertoire was profiled, and TCRdb retains in-frame clones only, with some absent. The sample has roughly 41,000 clones, around four fifths seen once; the top ten hold around 4.9%. What was sequenced was peripheral blood. The receptors were gathered from a man over 45 with active COVID-19. Both conserved end residues are trimmed from each CDR3. Fields, in order: V gene, J gene, CDR3 protein.

v_gene: TRBV5-4
j_gene: TRBJ2-4
CDR3aa: ASSLRLAGAKNIQY

v_gene: TRBV19
j_gene: TRBJ2-5
CDR3aa: ASSPSSAHQETQY

v_gene: TRBV11-2
j_gene: TRBJ2-1
CDR3aa: ASSPLDSSSYNEQF

v_gene: TRBV6-5
j_gene: TRBJ2-1
CDR3aa: ASSYDREAYNEQF

v_gene: TRBV15
j_gene: TRBJ1-1
CDR3aa: ATSSRDRARTTEAF

v_gene: TRBV7-2
j_gene: TRBJ1-4
CDR3aa: ASSPQGGREKLF

v_gene: TRBV5-4
j_gene: TRBJ1-1
CDR3aa: ASSTRQANTEAF

v_gene: TRBV27
j_gene: TRBJ2-5
CDR3aa: ASSFGGAQTQY

v_gene: TRBV19
j_gene: TRBJ2-1
CDR3aa: ASSARRFNEQF

v_gene: TRBV19
j_gene: TRBJ1-5
CDR3aa: ASSKYRGGNQPQH

v_gene: TRBV5-1
j_gene: TRBJ2-2
CDR3aa: ASSLQSQGAGELF

v_gene: TRBV13
j_gene: TRBJ2-7
CDR3aa: ASSLRRGSSYEQY

v_gene: TRBV6-5
j_gene: TRBJ2-3
CDR3aa: ASNQLAGGTDTQY

v_gene: TRBV28
j_gene: TRBJ1-3
CDR3aa: ASSLYSGVTGNTIY

v_gene: TRBV4-1
j_gene: TRBJ2-2
CDR3aa: ASSQDRKGGTGELF

v_gene: TRBV5-6
j_gene: TRBJ2-1
CDR3aa: ASSPTTVMGLAGEQF

v_gene: TRBV5-1
j_gene: TRBJ1-1
CDR3aa: ASSSRNTEAF

v_gene: TRBV7-6
j_gene: TRBJ1-1
CDR3aa: ASSPLGGGVTEAF

v_gene: TRBV14
j_gene: TRBJ2-3
CDR3aa: ASSHHPGQGNIGTDTQY

v_gene: TRBV24-1
j_gene: TRBJ1-4
CDR3aa: ATSDPGRGDEKLF

v_gene: TRBV5-1
j_gene: TRBJ2-7
CDR3aa: ASSFPGTYEQY

v_gene: TRBV24-1
j_gene: TRBJ2-3
CDR3aa: ATSDPTGLADTQY

v_gene: TRBV6-5
j_gene: TRBJ1-2
CDR3aa: ASSSGQGTYGYT

v_gene: TRBV11-3
j_gene: TRBJ2-3
CDR3aa: ASSTGTSPWSDTQY